This T cell receptor beta chain was recorded in a study of response to subunit inactivated influenza vaccine. MiXCR, run by TCRdb on the RT-PCR reads, gives a single entry per CDR3 protein. Among approximately 530,000 distinct CDR3 sequences listed, approximately 6.9% were seen once. As concerns this clonotype: Antigen specificity is unknown.

The germline V gene encodes CDR1 LGHNA and CDR2 YSLEER. The CDR3 is made up of 15 amino acids. V lost 0 bases to trimming and J lost 4 bases, with 10 bases between them. Whole-study results and caveats: Only a handful of new T cells, the authors suggested, are recruited with each seasonal influenza vaccination.

The gene calls are TRBV4-3 and TRBJ2-1; D remains unclear. The sequence was obtained from a man between 50 and 69 years old who received an inactivated influenza vaccine. Sequenced here: PBMCs from blood, sampled less than 30 months after vaccination. The CDR3 DNA reads TGCGCCAGCAGCCAAGAAAGATCCCAATACAATGAGCAGTTCTTC. Amino acids: CASSQERSQYNEQFF.